This paragraph covers one T cell receptor beta chain sequence. Its antigen is undetermined. The PCR made use of 60 Vbeta and 13 Jbeta primers. Clones were read by immunoSEQ multiplex PCR, and TCRdb kept only the in-frame ones, dropping some. The sample consists of 150,000 or so clones, roughly 80% of them appearing once. This record comes from a study of cytomegalovirus exposure and HLA in healthy donors. General study points: A later analysis reportedly found that, within productive TCRs, an Asian-associated ancestry cluster had fewer N-insertions than the mean observed across the 666 donors. It emerged from a later analysis that several of the most significant clusters appeared to be linked to common viral pathogens. Some V segments could not be told apart, so they were left out, TRBV6-2 and TRBV6-3 among them.

CDR1 and CDR2 from the germline V gene are SGHVS and FQNEAQ. The CDR3 totals 13 residues. With 2 bases removed from V and 3 bases from J, the gap between germline ends came to 8 bases. This chain links TRBV7-8 with TRBJ2-7; a possible D gene is TRBD2 (6 bases). The sample was PBMCs. This TCR was recovered from a man aged 25-40 years in good health and CMV-seronegative. The CDR3 DNA follows: TGTGCCAGCAGCTTAATGCGGGGCTACGAGCAGTACTTC. This sequence encodes CASSLMRGYEQYF.